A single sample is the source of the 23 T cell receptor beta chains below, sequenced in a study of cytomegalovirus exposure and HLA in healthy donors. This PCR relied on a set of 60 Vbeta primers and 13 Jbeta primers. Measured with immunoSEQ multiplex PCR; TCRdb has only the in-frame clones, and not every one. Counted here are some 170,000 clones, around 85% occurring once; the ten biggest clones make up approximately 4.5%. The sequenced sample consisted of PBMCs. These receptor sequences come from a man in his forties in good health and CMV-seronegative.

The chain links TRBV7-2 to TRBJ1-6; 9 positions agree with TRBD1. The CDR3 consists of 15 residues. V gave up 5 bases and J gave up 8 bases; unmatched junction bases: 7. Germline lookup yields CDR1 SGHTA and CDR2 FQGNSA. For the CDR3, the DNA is TGTGCCAGCAGCCCCCGGGGACAGGGATATTCACCCCTCCACTTT. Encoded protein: CASSPRGQGYSPLHF.

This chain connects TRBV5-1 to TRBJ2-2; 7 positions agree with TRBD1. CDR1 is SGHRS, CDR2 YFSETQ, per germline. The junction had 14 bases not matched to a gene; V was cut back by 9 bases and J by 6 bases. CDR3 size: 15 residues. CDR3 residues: CATQRQDTGAGELFF. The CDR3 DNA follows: TGCGCCACCCAACGACAGGATACAGGGGCCGGGGAGCTGTTTTTT.

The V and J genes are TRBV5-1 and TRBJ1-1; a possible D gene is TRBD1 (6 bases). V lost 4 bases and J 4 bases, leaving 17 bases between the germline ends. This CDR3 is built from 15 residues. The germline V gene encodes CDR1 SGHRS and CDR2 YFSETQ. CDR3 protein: CASSPTGKVGTEAFF. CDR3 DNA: TGCGCCAGCAGCCCTACAGGGAAGGTAGGCACTGAAGCTTTCTTT.

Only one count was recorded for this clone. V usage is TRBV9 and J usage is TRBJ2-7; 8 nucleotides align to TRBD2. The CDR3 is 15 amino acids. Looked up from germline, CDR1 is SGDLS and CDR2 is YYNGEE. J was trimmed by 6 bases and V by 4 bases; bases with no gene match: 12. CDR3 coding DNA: TGTGCCAGCAGCCCCTCGGGAGGGTCGTGGGGCGAGCAGTACTTC. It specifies CASSPSGGSWGEQYF.

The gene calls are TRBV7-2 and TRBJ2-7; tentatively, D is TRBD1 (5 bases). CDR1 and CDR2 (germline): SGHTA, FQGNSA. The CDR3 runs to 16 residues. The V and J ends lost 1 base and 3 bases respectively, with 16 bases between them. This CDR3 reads CASSLVREKMGYEQYF. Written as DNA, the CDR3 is TGTGCCAGCAGCTTAGTCAGGGAAAAAATGGGCTACGAGCAGTACTTC.

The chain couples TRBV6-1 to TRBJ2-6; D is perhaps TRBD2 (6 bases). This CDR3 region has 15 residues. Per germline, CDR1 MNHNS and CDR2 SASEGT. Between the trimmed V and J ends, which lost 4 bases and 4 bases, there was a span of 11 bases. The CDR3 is CASSAGEVGANVLTF. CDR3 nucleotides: TGTGCCAGCAGTGCGGGGGAGGTGGGGGCCAACGTCCTGACTTTC.

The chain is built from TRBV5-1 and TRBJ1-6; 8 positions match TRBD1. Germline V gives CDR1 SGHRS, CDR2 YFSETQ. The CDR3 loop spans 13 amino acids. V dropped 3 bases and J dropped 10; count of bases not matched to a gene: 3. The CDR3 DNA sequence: TGCGCCAGCAGCTCGGACAGGGACTCACCCCTCCACTTT. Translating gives CASSSDRDSPLHF.

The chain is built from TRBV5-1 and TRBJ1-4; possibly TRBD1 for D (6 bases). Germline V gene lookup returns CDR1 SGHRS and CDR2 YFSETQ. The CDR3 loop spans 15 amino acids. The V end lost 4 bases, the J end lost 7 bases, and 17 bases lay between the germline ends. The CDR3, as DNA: TGCGCCAGCAGCCCTGGCCAGGGGAGTAGTGAAAAACTGTTTTTT. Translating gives CASSPGQGSSEKLFF. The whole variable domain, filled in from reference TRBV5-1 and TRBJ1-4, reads KAGVTQTPRYLIKTRGQQVTLSCSPISGHRSVSWYQQTPGQGLQFLFEYFSETQRNKGNFPGRFSGRQFSNSRSEMNVSTLELGDSALYLCASSPGQGSSEKLFFGSGTQLSVL.

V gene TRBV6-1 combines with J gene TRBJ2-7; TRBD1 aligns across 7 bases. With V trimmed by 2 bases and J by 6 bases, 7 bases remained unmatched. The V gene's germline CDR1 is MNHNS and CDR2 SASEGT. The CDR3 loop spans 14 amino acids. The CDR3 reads CASSESGQVAEQYF. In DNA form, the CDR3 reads TGTGCCAGCAGTGAATCCGGACAGGTCGCCGAGCAGTACTTC.

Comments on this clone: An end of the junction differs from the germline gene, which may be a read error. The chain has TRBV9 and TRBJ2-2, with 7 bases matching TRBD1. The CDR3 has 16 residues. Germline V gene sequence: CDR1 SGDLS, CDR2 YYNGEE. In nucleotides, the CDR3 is TGTGCCGGCAGCCGGACAGGCATAGGGAACACCGGGGAGCTGTTTTTT. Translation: CAGSRTGIGNTGELFF.

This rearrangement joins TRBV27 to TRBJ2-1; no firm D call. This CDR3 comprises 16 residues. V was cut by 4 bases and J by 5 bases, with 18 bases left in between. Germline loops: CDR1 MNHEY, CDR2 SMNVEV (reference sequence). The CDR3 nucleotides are TGTGCCAGCAGTTCCCCTAGAATAGCAGCTAACAATGAGCAGTTCTTC. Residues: CASSSPRIAANNEQFF.

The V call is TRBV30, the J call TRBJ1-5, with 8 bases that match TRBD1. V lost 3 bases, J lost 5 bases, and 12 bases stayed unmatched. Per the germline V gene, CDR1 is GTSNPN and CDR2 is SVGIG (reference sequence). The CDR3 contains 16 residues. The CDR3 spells CAWSPRTGMRHQPQHF. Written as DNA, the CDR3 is TGTGCCTGGAGCCCGAGGACAGGGATGCGCCATCAGCCCCAGCATTTT.

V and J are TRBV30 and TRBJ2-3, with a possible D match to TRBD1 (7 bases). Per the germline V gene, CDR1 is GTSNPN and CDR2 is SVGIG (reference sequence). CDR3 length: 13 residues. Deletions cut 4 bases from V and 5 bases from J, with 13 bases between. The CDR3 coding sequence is TGTGCCTGGACGGAGGGGGCGAGAGATACGCAGTATTTT. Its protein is CAWTEGARDTQYF.

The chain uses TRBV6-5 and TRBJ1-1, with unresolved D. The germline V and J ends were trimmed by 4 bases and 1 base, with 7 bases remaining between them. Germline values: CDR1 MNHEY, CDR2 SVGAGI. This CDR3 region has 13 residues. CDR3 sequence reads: CASSSAENTEAFF. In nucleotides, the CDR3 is TGTGCCAGCAGTTCCGCGGAGAACACTGAAGCTTTCTTT.

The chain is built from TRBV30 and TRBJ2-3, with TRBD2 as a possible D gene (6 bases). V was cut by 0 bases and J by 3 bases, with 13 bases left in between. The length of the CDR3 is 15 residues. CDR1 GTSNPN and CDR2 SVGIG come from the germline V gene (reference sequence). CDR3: CAWSVIGGTTDTQYF. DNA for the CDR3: TGTGCCTGGAGTGTTATTGGCGGGACTACAGATACGCAGTATTTT.

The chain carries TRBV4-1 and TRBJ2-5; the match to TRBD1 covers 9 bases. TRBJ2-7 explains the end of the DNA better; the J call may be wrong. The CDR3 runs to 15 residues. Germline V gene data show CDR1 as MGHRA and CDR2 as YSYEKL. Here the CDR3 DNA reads TGCGCCAGCAGCCGGAACGACAGGGGGACCTACGAGCAGTACTTC. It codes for CASSRNDRGTYEQYF.

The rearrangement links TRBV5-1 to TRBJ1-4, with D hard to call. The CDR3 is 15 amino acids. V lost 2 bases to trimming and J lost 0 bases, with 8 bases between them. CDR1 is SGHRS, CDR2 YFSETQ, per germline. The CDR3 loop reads CASSFSFATNEKLFF. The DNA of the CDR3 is TGCGCCAGCAGCTTCTCCTTTGCAACTAATGAAAAACTGTTTTTT.

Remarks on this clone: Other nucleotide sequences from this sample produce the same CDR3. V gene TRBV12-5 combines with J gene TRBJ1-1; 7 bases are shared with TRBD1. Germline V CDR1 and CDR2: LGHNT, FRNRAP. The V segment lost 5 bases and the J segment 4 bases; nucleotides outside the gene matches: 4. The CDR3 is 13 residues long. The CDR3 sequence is CASGPPGGTEAFF. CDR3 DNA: TGTGCTAGTGGTCCCCCAGGGGGCACTGAAGCTTTCTTT. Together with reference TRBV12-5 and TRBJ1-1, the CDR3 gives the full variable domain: DARVTQTPRHKVTEMGQEVTMRCQPILGHNTVFWYRQTMMQGLELLAYFRNRAPLDDSGMPKDRFSAEMPDATLATLKIQPSEPRDSAVYFCASGPPGGTEAFFGQGTRLTVV.

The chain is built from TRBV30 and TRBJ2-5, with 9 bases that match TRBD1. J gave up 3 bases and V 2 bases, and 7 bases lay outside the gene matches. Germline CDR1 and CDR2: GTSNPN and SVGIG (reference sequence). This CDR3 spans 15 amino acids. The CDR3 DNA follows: TGTGCCTGGAGTCCTACAGGGGGCTCGGAAGAGACCCAGTACTTC. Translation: CAWSPTGGSEETQYF. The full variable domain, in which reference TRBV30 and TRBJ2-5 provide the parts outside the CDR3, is SQTIHQWPATLVQPVGSPLSLECTVEGTSNPNLYWYRQAAGRGLQLLFYSVGIGQISSEVPQNLSASRPQDRQFILSSKKLLLSDSGFYLCAWSPTGGSEETQYFGPGTRLLVL.

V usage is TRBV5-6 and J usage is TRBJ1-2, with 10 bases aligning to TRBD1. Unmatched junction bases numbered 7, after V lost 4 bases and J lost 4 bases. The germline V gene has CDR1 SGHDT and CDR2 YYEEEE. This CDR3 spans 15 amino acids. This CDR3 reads CASSLGTGALYGYTF. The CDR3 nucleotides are TGTGCCAGCAGCCTAGGGACAGGGGCCCTCTATGGCTACACCTTC.

CDR3 sequence: CASSSPAEGIDEPQHF. CDR3 coding DNA: TGTGCCAGCAGCTCCCCGGCGGAGGGGATAGATGAGCCCCAGCATTTT. J is TRBJ1-5 and V is TRBV5-6; tentative D call: TRBD1 (5 bases). The V gene lost 3 bases and the J gene lost 8 bases, with 21 bases spanning the gap. This CDR3 contains 16 residues. Germline V gene sequence: CDR1 SGHDT, CDR2 YYEEEE.

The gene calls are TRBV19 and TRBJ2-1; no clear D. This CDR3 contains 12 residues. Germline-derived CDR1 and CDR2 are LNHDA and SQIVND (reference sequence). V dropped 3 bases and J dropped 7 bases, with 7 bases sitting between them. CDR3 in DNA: TGTGCCAGTAGTATGAGGTATAATGAGCAGTTCTTC. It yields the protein CASSMRYNEQFF.

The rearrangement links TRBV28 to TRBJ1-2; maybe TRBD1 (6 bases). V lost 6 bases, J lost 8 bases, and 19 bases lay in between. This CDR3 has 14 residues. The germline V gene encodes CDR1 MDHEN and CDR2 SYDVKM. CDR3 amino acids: CASRAGAAAAGYTF. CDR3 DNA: TGTGCCAGCAGGGCGGGGGCGGCAGCAGCGGGCTACACCTTC.